The 25 T cell receptor beta chains below all came from one sample that was sequenced in a study of T cell responses to AZD1222 COVID-19 vaccine. The assay was immunoSEQ multiplex PCR, and TCRdb's table has in-frame clones only and misses some. The table has 190,000 or so clones, approximately 95% seen once; the top ten hold approximately 1%. The material was peripheral blood, obtained 28 days after the second AZD1222 dose. These receptors all stem from an adult who received the AZD1222 COVID-19 vaccine.

This clone has a single count. The chain has TRBV6-4 and TRBJ2-5, with a weak D call TRBD2 (6 bases). Germline V CDR1 and CDR2: MRHNA, SNTAGT. Trimming removed 4 bases at V and 3 bases at J, with 21 bases between. There are 17 residues in the CDR3. The CDR3 spells CASSVAGLTWEEETQYF. The CDR3 bases are TGTGCCAGCAGTGTTGCGGGGTTAACCTGGGAGGAAGAGACCCAGTACTTC.

This clone has more than one count but fewer than ten. This chain connects TRBV27 to TRBJ2-7; D may be TRBD2 (5 bases). The V gene lost 6 bases and the J gene lost 2 bases, with 17 bases spanning the gap. The CDR3 is made up of 15 amino acids. The germline V gene encodes CDR1 MNHEY and CDR2 SMNVEV (reference sequence). The CDR3 bases are TGTGCCAGCAGCCCGGGGAGAGGATTGACCTACGAGCAGTACTTC. This sequence encodes CASSPGRGLTYEQYF.

The V call is TRBV3-1 (or the pseudogene TRBV3-2), the J call TRBJ2-7; 9 bases are shared with TRBD2. Germline trimming cut 2 bases from V and 5 bases from J; bases unmatched to any gene: 7. The CDR3 length is 15 residues. Germline CDR1 and CDR2: LGHDT and YNNKEL (reference sequence). CDR3 protein: CASSQPAGGPDEQYF. The CDR3 DNA reads TGTGCCAGCAGCCAACCGGCGGGGGGGCCCGACGAGCAGTACTTC.

V gene TRBV7-9 combines with J gene TRBJ2-7; TRBD1 is a possible D gene (6 bases). CDR1 is SEHNR, CDR2 FQNEAQ, per germline (reference sequence). The CDR3 extends over 16 amino acids. The V end lost 1 base, the J end lost 9 bases, and 22 bases lay between the germline ends. This CDR3 reads CASSLGGTGLRGLQYF. DNA of the CDR3: TGTGCCAGCAGCTTAGGGGGTACAGGGCTACGTGGGCTGCAGTACTTC.

This chain connects TRBV18 to TRBJ1-3, with D possibly TRBD1 on 6 matching bases. The CDR3 is 16 residues long. The germline gives CDR1 KGHSH, CDR2 LQKENI. V lost 1 base to trimming and J lost 4 bases, with 14 bases between them. Here the CDR3 DNA reads TGTGCCAGCTCACCACGGGGGCCTGCACCCGGAAACACCATATATTTT. Translation gives CASSPRGPAPGNTIYF.

In this sample, this clone turned up once. The chain employs TRBV19 and TRBJ2-1, with TRBD1 matching 8 bases. The germline CDR1 and CDR2 sequences are LNHDA and SQIVND (reference sequence). Trimming cost V 3 bases and J 7 bases; bases outside gene matches: 8. This CDR3 comprises 15 residues. The CDR3 reads CASSMDRAPGNEQFF. DNA for the CDR3: TGTGCCAGTAGTATGGACAGGGCACCCGGGAATGAGCAGTTCTTC.

Of note for this clone: Other DNA sequences in this sample translate to the same CDR3. This chain joins TRBV20-1 and TRBJ1-1; D gene unclear. Germline lookup yields CDR1 DFQATT and CDR2 SNEGSKA (reference sequence). This CDR3 is 11 amino acids long. Trimming pared 3 bases from V and 0 bases from J, leaving 2 bases between. The CDR3 DNA reads TGCAGTGCTAGGCTGAACACTGAAGCTTTCTTT. Translated: CSARLNTEAFF.

V and J are TRBV5-1 and TRBJ1-1; D unresolved. The CDR3 extends over 14 amino acids. Deletions cut 0 bases from V and 4 bases from J, with 10 bases between. The V gene's germline CDR1 is SGHRS and CDR2 YFSETQ. In nucleotides, the CDR3 is TGCGCCAGCAGCTTGGAGGTGGGCGGCACTGAAGCTTTCTTT. Its protein product is CASSLEVGGTEAFF. Full variable domain (missing parts from reference TRBV5-1 and TRBJ1-1): KAGVTQTPRYLIKTRGQQVTLSCSPISGHRSVSWYQQTPGQGLQFLFEYFSETQRNKGNFPGRFSGRQFSNSRSEMNVSTLELGDSALYLCASSLEVGGTEAFFGQGTRLTVV.

V usage is TRBV4-1 and J usage is TRBJ2-1; D is unclear. There are 16 residues in the CDR3. From germline, CDR1 is MGHRA and CDR2 YSYEKL. The V end was cut by 0 bases, the J end by 8 bases, with 17 bases between. The CDR3 is CASSQEATPRVYEQFF. The CDR3, as DNA: TGCGCCAGCAGCCAAGAAGCCACCCCCCGTGTTTATGAGCAGTTCTTC.

The chain uses TRBV19 and TRBJ1-5; D uncertain. This CDR3 is built from 18 residues. Germline-derived CDR1 and CDR2 are LNHDA and SQIVND (reference sequence). The V gene lost 3 bases and the J gene lost 5 bases, with 23 bases spanning the gap. The CDR3: CASSILHRAPGSDQPQHF. The CDR3 nucleotides read TGTGCCAGTAGTATCCTCCACCGGGCCCCGGGGTCGGATCAGCCCCAGCATTTT.

The rearrangement links TRBV7-9 to TRBJ1-3, with 8 bases identical to TRBD1. The J segment lost 8 bases and the V segment lost 5 bases, leaving 17 bases of the junction unmatched. This CDR3 spans 17 amino acids. Looked up from germline, CDR1 is SEHNR and CDR2 is FQNEAQ (reference sequence). CDR3 sequence (DNA): TGTGCCAGCAGCCCAGGACAGGGAAAACCACTAGAAGACACCATATATTTT. This sequence encodes CASSPGQGKPLEDTIYF.

The rearrangement links TRBV7-2 to TRBJ1-5; 8 bases are a match to TRBD1. J lost 4 bases, V lost 3 bases, and 2 bases had no gene match. CDR1 SGHTA and CDR2 FQGNSA come from the germline V gene. There are 14 residues in the CDR3. CDR3 DNA: TGTGCCAGCAGCTTTAGACAGGGGAATCAGCCCCAGCATTTT. Protein: CASSFRQGNQPQHF. The full variable domain, rest sourced from reference TRBV7-2 and TRBJ1-5, is GAGVSQSPSNKVTEKGKDVELRCDPISGHTALYWYRQSLGQGLEFLIYFQGNSAPDKSGLPSDRFSAERTGGSVSTLTIQRTQQEDSAVYLCASSFRQGNQPQHFGDGTRLSIL.

The rearrangement joins TRBV6-1 to TRBJ1-5; no reliable D call. V lost 2 bases and J 7 bases, leaving 9 bases between the germline ends. Germline lookup yields CDR1 MNHNS and CDR2 SASEGT. The CDR3 sequence is 13 residues long. The CDR3, as DNA: TGTGCCAGCAGTGAAAGGGAGAGACAGCCCCAGCATTTT. It translates to CASSERERQPQHF.

This chain links TRBV6-2 or TRBV6-3 with TRBJ2-7, with 9 bases lining up with TRBD2. The CDR3 covers 13 residues. Germline V lookup: CDR1 MNHEY, CDR2 SVGEGT. The junction had 5 bases not matched to a gene; V was cut back by 5 bases and J by 6 bases. The CDR3 sequence: CASSPASGVEQYF. Written as DNA, the CDR3 is TGTGCCAGCAGTCCCGCTAGCGGGGTCGAGCAGTACTTC.

CDR3: CASSSTVNTEAFF. DNA for the CDR3: TGTGCCAGCAGTTCAACCGTCAACACTGAAGCTTTCTTT. The chain employs TRBV6-5 and TRBJ1-1; no firm D call. CDR1 and CDR2 from the germline V gene are MNHEY and SVGAGI. Trimming removed 4 bases from V and 2 bases from J, with 8 bases in between. This CDR3 contains 13 residues.

This clone was seen a single time. V gene TRBV27 combines with J gene TRBJ1-2; D is unclear. The CDR3 consists of 13 residues. The V end lost 5 bases, the J end lost 2 bases, and 9 bases lay between the germline ends. Per the germline V gene, CDR1 is MNHEY and CDR2 is SMNVEV (reference sequence). In DNA, the CDR3 is TGTGCCAGCAGTCGCGACGGGAACTATGGCTACACCTTC. This sequence encodes CASSRDGNYGYTF.

This chain uses TRBV4-3 with TRBJ1-2; D is undetermined. This CDR3 has 14 residues. CDR1 and CDR2 (germline): LGHNA, YSLEER. V lost 3 bases and J lost 2, with 10 bases in between. The chain's CDR3 is CASSHSGRNYGYTF. The CDR3 nucleotides are TGCGCCAGCAGCCATTCCGGGAGGAACTATGGCTACACCTTC.

V is TRBV4-3 and J is TRBJ2-4; 15 bases match TRBD2. The CDR3 is 18 amino acids. The V gene's germline CDR1 is LGHNA and CDR2 YSLEER. Losses at the gene ends were 0 bases for V and 4 bases for J; bases not matched to a gene: 4. The DNA of the CDR3 is TGCGCCAGCAGCCAAGAGCTGGGACTAGCGGGGGGTAAAAACATTCAGTACTTC. Translating it yields CASSQELGLAGGKNIQYF.

The chain employs TRBV7-7 and TRBJ2-2; D unresolved. Trimming cost V 5 bases and J 4 bases, with 8 bases left between them. Germline V gene sequence: CDR1 SSHAT, CDR2 FNYEAQ (reference sequence). CDR3 length: 13 amino acids. The CDR3 loop is CASSASGTGELFF. CDR3 bases: TGTGCCAGCAGCGCATCGGGCACCGGGGAGCTGTTTTTT.

The chain uses TRBV7-2 and TRBJ2-1; 8 nucleotides match TRBD2. The V gene end was trimmed by 4 bases and the J gene end by 7 bases; junction bases not matched to a gene: 9. Looked up from germline, CDR1 is SGHTA and CDR2 is FQGNSA. This CDR3 is 15 amino acids long. In DNA form, the CDR3 reads TGTGCCAGCAGCTCTATTGCGGGGGGAAGGAATGAGCAGTTCTTC. Translated: CASSSIAGGRNEQFF.

The chain links TRBV18 to TRBJ2-5; D possibly corresponds to TRBD1 (6 bases). Per germline, CDR1 KGHSH and CDR2 LQKENI. The V end was cut by 0 bases, the J end by 4 bases, with 9 bases between. The CDR3 has 14 amino acids. The CDR3 DNA follows: TGTGCCAGCTCACCACCGTCACAGGGAGAGACCCAGTACTTC. Protein sequence: CASSPPSQGETQYF.

This rearrangement joins TRBV7-9 to TRBJ2-7; D not resolved. Trimming took 5 bases from V and 0 from J, leaving 11 bases between them. The CDR3 is 14 amino acids. Germline loops: CDR1 SEHNR, CDR2 FQNEAQ (reference sequence). The CDR3: CASSALQSSYEQYF. CDR3 nucleotide sequence: TGTGCCAGCAGCGCCTTACAGAGCTCCTACGAGCAGTACTTC. Full variable domain (missing parts from reference TRBV7-9 and TRBJ2-7): DTGVSQNPRHKITKRGQNVTFRCDPISEHNRLYWYRQTLGQGPEFLTYFQNEAQLEKSRLLSDRFSAERPKGSFSTLEIQRTEQGDSAMYLCASSALQSSYEQYFGPGTRLTVT.

The J gene is TRBJ2-7, the V gene TRBV19, with 9 positions matching TRBD1. The CDR3 contains 15 residues. CDR1 is LNHDA and CDR2 is SQIVND in the germline V gene (reference sequence). With V trimmed by 5 bases and J by 4 bases, 9 bases remained unmatched. CDR3 bases: TGTGCCAGTAGTGCCACCGGGACAGGGCTATACGAGCAGTACTTC. It is translated as CASSATGTGLYEQYF.

The gene calls are TRBV5-1 and TRBJ1-3; weak D call: TRBD1 (6 bases). The CDR3 is made up of 15 amino acids. Trimming shortened V by 0 bases and J by 5 bases, and 12 bases separated the two germline ends. Germline CDR1 is SGHRS and CDR2 is YFSETQ. Here the CDR3 DNA reads TGCGCCAGCAGCTTGGGAACAGGGATGAGAAACACCATATATTTT. Its translation: CASSLGTGMRNTIYF.

This clone was picked up a small number of times. The chain joins TRBV2 to TRBJ2-4; TRBD2 matches 13 bases. V shed 5 bases, J shed 7 bases, and the junction held 5 bases outside the gene matches. The CDR3 contains 15 residues. Germline V gene lookup returns CDR1 SNHLY and CDR2 FYNNEI. The CDR3 DNA reads as TGTGCCAGCAGTAAAACTAGCGGGGGGGCGAACATTCAGTACTTC. Amino acids: CASSKTSGGANIQYF.